This T cell receptor beta chain was captured by sequencing in a study of T cell responses to AZD1222 COVID-19 vaccine. The CDR3 sequence is 12 residues long. V lost 6 bases and J lost 4, with 11 bases in between. In germline, CDR1 is SGHRS, CDR2 YFSETQ. Data came from immunoSEQ multiplex PCR; TCRdb stores just in-frame clones and leaves some out. In the table there are 50,000 to 75,000 clones, 89% of which are singletons. This specimen was peripheral blood, taken 28 days after the second AZD1222 dose. The TCR originated in an adult who received the AZD1222 COVID-19 vaccine. V is TRBV5-1 and J is TRBJ2-7; tentatively, D is TRBD1 or TRBD2 (5 bases each). DNA for the CDR3: TGCGCCAGCAAAGGAGAGGGGTACGAGCAGTACTTC. This sequence encodes CASKGEGYEQYF.